This T cell receptor (beta chain) is drawn from a study of blood T cell repertoires in COVID-19. Study at large: COVID-19 samples from acute and convalescent phases originated in the United States, Italy and Spain. From T cells, B-cell-depleted T cells, or PBMCs came the material, which was cDNA or gDNA.

To note about this clone: Other DNA variants within this sample encode the same CDR3.

Authors' analysis steps: For nucleated cells, counts were estimated from reference gene primer amplification. TCRdb's table, derived via immunoSEQ multiplex PCR, lists solely in-frame clones and lacks some. The DNA was the basis for D and trimming; V, J and clone size are from that table. The sample yields 200,000 to 250,000 clones, approximately 91% seen once. This receptor was taken from a woman in her 40s with acute or convalescent COVID-19. Material: peripheral blood.

CDR3 in DNA: TGTGCCAGCAGCTTCCGCGGCACTGAAGCTTTCTTT. It yields the protein CASSFRGTEAFF. The V and J genes are TRBV5-6 and TRBJ1-1, with D unclear. Between the trimmed V and J ends, which lost 2 bases and 4 bases, there was a span of 6 bases. The CDR3 contains 12 residues. The V gene's germline CDR1 is SGHDT and CDR2 YYEEEE.